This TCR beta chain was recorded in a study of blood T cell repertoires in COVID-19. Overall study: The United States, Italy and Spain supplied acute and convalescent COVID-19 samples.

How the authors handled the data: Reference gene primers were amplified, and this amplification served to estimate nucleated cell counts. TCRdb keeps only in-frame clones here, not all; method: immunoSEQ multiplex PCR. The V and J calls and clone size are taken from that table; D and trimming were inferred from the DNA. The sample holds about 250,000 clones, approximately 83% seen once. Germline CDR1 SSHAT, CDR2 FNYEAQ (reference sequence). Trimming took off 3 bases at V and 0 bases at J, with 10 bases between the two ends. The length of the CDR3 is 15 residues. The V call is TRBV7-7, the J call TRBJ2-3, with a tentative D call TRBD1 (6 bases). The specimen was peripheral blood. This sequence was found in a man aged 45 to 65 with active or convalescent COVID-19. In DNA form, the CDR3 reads TGTGCCAGCAGCTTGACAGGCCTTAGCACAGATACGCAGTATTTT. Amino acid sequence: CASSLTGLSTDTQYF.